These 30 T cell receptor beta chains originate from one sample sequenced in a study of T-cell memory formation after mild COVID-19 (dated by TCRdb to 2020 to 2022). The library was prepared using 5' RACE. The sample was run on an Illumina NovaSeq 6000. TCRdb trimmed public reads at Q25 via fastp, called clones via MiXCR and kept in-frame beta chains. All rows with the same CDR3 protein become a single entry with the most common DNA and genes. The sample records around 310,000 distinct CDR3 sequences, less than 25% of which are singletons. Jointly, the top ten make up around 20% of the sample. Sequenced sample: PBMCs or a T cell subset sorted from them (not recorded which). The receptors originated from a man younger than 35 who had mild COVID-19 (a few samples of this study predate the infection). The sample titles of this study are shuffled in the database, so cell type and time point are left out; the donor was told from shared clones.

This clonotype was seen more than once but under ten times. The chain joins TRBV19 to TRBJ1-6; the match to TRBD1 covers 7 bases. The CDR3 has 15 residues. Germline V lookup: CDR1 LNHDA, CDR2 SQIVND (reference sequence). V lost 4 bases to trimming and J lost 8 bases; unmatched junction nucleotides: 8. This chain's CDR3 is CASSTEQGNDSPLHF. CDR3 sequence (DNA): TGTGCCAGTAGTACGGAACAGGGGAATGATTCACCCCTCCACTTT.

This clonotype appeared a few times. The V and J genes are TRBV5-1 and TRBJ2-7; TRBD1 matches at 10 bases. Looked up from germline, CDR1 is SGHRS and CDR2 is YFSETQ. The CDR3 totals 14 residues. Trimming cost V 3 bases and J 4 bases; bases outside gene matches: 4. DNA of the CDR3: TGCGCCAGCAGCTGGGGGACAGGGGAATACGAGCAGTACTTC. Translating it yields CASSWGTGEYEQYF.

This clonotype was seen ten or more times. The chain has TRBV20-1 and TRBJ2-3; 8 bases match TRBD2. The V and J ends lost 6 bases and 4 bases, in that order; junction bases with no gene match: 12. Germline V gene sequence: CDR1 DFQATT, CDR2 SNEGSKA (reference sequence). The CDR3 length is 15 residues. The CDR3 region has the DNA TGCAGTGCCGACGAACCGGGACTAGACGCAGATACGCAGTATTTT. Its translation is CSADEPGLDADTQYF.

This clonotype was seen more than once but under ten times. CDR3 in DNA: TGTGCCAGCAGTGAAGGGTTTGGGATGGGGGAGCAGTACTTC. Protein product: CASSEGFGMGEQYF. The V and J genes are TRBV6-4 and TRBJ2-7; D not resolved. The length of the CDR3 is 14 residues. Germline values: CDR1 MRHNA, CDR2 SNTAGT. The V end lost 3 bases, the J end lost 7 bases, and 16 bases lay between the germline ends.

This clonotype was seen a handful of times. The genes are TRBV4-3 and TRBJ2-5, with D tentatively TRBD1 (5 bases). V lost 1 base and J lost 5, with 17 bases in between. The germline gives CDR1 LGHNA, CDR2 YSLEER. The CDR3 is 16 residues long. DNA of the CDR3: TGCGCCAGCAGCCAAGCAGGCAGATGGGGCGAGGAGACCCAGTACTTC. This sequence encodes CASSQAGRWGEETQYF.

CDR3 sequence reads: CSARVTGGIQPQHF. CDR3 bases: TGCAGTGCTAGGGTGACAGGGGGAATTCAGCCCCAGCATTTT. The chain is built from TRBV20-1 and TRBJ1-5; 9 nucleotides agree with TRBD1. Germline V gene sequence: CDR1 DFQATT, CDR2 SNEGSKA (reference sequence). The CDR3 spans 14 residues. The V segment lost 3 bases and the J segment 6 bases; nucleotides outside the gene matches: 6.

The chain combines TRBV12-5 with TRBJ2-1, with D unclear. The CDR3 covers 11 residues. The germline gives CDR1 LGHNT, CDR2 FRNRAP. V was pared by 5 bases and J by 11 bases, with 10 bases between. CDR3 sequence (DNA): TGTGCTAGTGGTCCCACCACCAAGCAGTTCTTC. The encoded protein is CASGPTTKQFF. Full variable domain (remainder filled in from reference TRBV12-5 and TRBJ2-1): DARVTQTPRHKVTEMGQEVTMRCQPILGHNTVFWYRQTMMQGLELLAYFRNRAPLDDSGMPKDRFSAEMPDATLATLKIQPSEPRDSAVYFCASGPTTKQFFGPGTRLTVL.

The chain is built from TRBV7-2 and TRBJ2-3; D might be TRBD2 (5 bases). Per germline, CDR1 SGHTA and CDR2 FQGNSA. Deletions cut 5 bases from V and 4 bases from J, with 22 bases between. The CDR3 covers 17 residues. DNA for the CDR3: TGTGCCAGCAGCCTAACTAGTCCGGGTCGTAGGGCAGATACGCAGTATTTT. Amino acids: CASSLTSPGRRADTQYF.

This chain joins TRBV19 and TRBJ2-7, with D possibly TRBD1 on 6 matching bases. V gave up 8 bases and J gave up 1 base, with 15 bases separating them. CDR3 length: 14 amino acids. Germline CDR1 is LNHDA and CDR2 is SQIVND (reference sequence). The CDR3 DNA reads as TGTGCCAGTCGGGACATGAAAGGATCCTACGAGCAGTACTTC. Its translation is CASRDMKGSYEQYF.

This clonotype was counted between two and nine times. This chain connects TRBV4-3 to TRBJ2-4; D ambiguous. The CDR3 contains 16 residues. Germline CDR1 reads LGHNA; CDR2 reads YSLEER. The V end was cut by 0 bases, the J end by 0 bases, with 9 bases between. CDR3 protein: CASSQEYSLAKNIQYF. CDR3 nucleotide sequence: TGCGCCAGCAGCCAAGAATACAGCCTAGCCAAAAACATTCAGTACTTC.

A few counts support this clonotype. This chain uses TRBV5-1 with TRBJ2-1; TRBD1 matches at 8 bases. J was trimmed by 12 bases and V by 4 bases; bases with no gene match: 12. From germline, CDR1 is SGHRS and CDR2 YFSETQ. The CDR3 runs to 14 residues. CDR3 sequence: CASSTGQPQGGQFF. The CDR3 region has the DNA TGCGCCAGCAGCACGGGCCAGCCACAGGGGGGGCAGTTCTTC.

This clonotype was seen more than once but under ten times. The chain combines TRBV5-1 with TRBJ1-1; 7 bases agree with TRBD1. CDR3 length: 18 amino acids. Germline CDR1 is SGHRS and CDR2 is YFSETQ. With V trimmed by 3 bases and J by 0 bases, 14 bases remained unmatched. CDR3 amino acids: CASSSIQGTQTMNTEAFF. The CDR3 bases are TGCGCCAGCAGCTCCATACAGGGGACTCAAACAATGAACACTGAAGCTTTCTTT.

This clonotype was observed a few times. The rearrangement links TRBV28 to TRBJ1-5; the D gene is possibly TRBD1 (6 bases). CDR1 is MDHEN and CDR2 is SYDVKM in the germline V gene. The CDR3 consists of 14 residues. The V end lost 6 bases, the J end lost 7 bases, and 16 bases lay between the germline ends. Here the CDR3 reads CASSLTGFVQPQHF. The CDR3 coding sequence is TGTGCCAGCAGCCTAACAGGGTTTGTCCAGCCCCAGCATTTT.

The rearrangement links TRBV7-2 to TRBJ2-5; tentatively, D is TRBD1 (6 bases). Trimming cost V 5 bases and J 4 bases, with 11 bases left between them. The CDR3 contains 13 residues. The germline V gene has CDR1 SGHTA and CDR2 FQGNSA. The CDR3 here is CASSPRQVETQYF. CDR3 DNA: TGTGCCAGCAGCCCCCGACAGGTAGAGACCCAGTACTTC.

The chain links TRBV5-1 to TRBJ1-2; D gene unclear. CDR1 is SGHRS and CDR2 is YFSETQ in the germline V gene. V lost 4 bases and J 4 bases, leaving 20 bases between the germline ends. CDR3 size: 16 residues. CDR3 residues: CASSPGSSRLSYGYTF. In DNA, the CDR3 is TGCGCCAGCAGCCCCGGGTCCAGCCGGCTGTCCTATGGCTACACCTTC.

This clonotype was counted only a few times. The chain combines TRBV28 with TRBJ2-7; the D gene is possibly TRBD2 (6 bases). Trimming pared 6 bases from V and 2 bases from J, leaving 8 bases between. Germline-derived CDR1 and CDR2 are MDHEN and SYDVKM. The CDR3 loop spans 12 amino acids. CDR3 amino acids: CASRGGAYEQYV. DNA of the CDR3: TGTGCCAGCAGAGGAGGGGCCTACGAGCAGTACGTC.

The CDR3 DNA reads as TGTGCCAGCTCACCACCGGGTGGGGTCACCTTC. Residues: CASSPPGGVTF. This chain joins TRBV18 and TRBJ1-2; no firm D call. The V gene lost 0 bases and the J gene lost 13 bases, with 9 bases spanning the gap. This CDR3 is built from 11 residues. CDR1 is KGHSH and CDR2 is LQKENI in the germline V gene.

V usage is TRBV7-9 and J usage is TRBJ2-2, with TRBD1 matching over 8 bases. Per germline, CDR1 SEHNR and CDR2 FQNEAQ (reference sequence). J was trimmed by 5 bases and V by 5 bases; bases with no gene match: 10. CDR3 size: 16 residues. Here the CDR3 reads CASSPTDRVRTGELFF. The CDR3 nucleotides read TGTGCCAGCAGCCCAACGGACAGGGTCAGAACCGGGGAGCTGTTTTTT. The full variable domain, completed using reference TRBV7-9 and TRBJ2-2, is DTGVSQNPRHKITKRGQNVTFRCDPISEHNRLYWYRQTLGQGPEFLTYFQNEAQLEKSRLLSDRFSAERPKGSFSTLEIQRTEQGDSAMYLCASSPTDRVRTGELFFGEGSRLTVL.

The chain uses TRBV7-9 and TRBJ2-4; TRBD1 might be the D (6 bases). The CDR3 runs to 16 residues. The germline V gene has CDR1 SEHNR and CDR2 FQNEAQ (reference sequence). V shed 5 bases and J shed 0 bases, with 14 bases lying between them. The CDR3 DNA reads TGTGCCAGCAGCCGAGACAGGTCCTTAGCCAAAAACATTCAGTACTTC. As protein: CASSRDRSLAKNIQYF. Supplemented by reference TRBV7-9 and TRBJ2-4, the full variable domain reads DTGVSQNPRHKITKRGQNVTFRCDPISEHNRLYWYRQTLGQGPEFLTYFQNEAQLEKSRLLSDRFSAERPKGSFSTLEIQRTEQGDSAMYLCASSRDRSLAKNIQYFGAGTRLSVL.

This clonotype was counted between two and nine times. V is TRBV27 and J is TRBJ2-1; TRBD2 might be the D (5 bases). Trimming took 3 bases from V and 4 from J, leaving 7 bases between them. The CDR3 runs to 13 residues. Germline lookup yields CDR1 MNHEY and CDR2 SMNVEV (reference sequence). CDR3 bases: TGTGCCAGCAGTTTCACGGGGTACAATGAGCAGTTCTTC. It specifies CASSFTGYNEQFF.

This clonotype appeared many times. Germline is not matched at one junction end, which may reflect a read error. CDR3 nucleotide sequence: TGTGCCAGCAGCCCGCCAGGGGGGTACGAGCAGTACTTC. Amino acids: CASSPPGGYEQYF. The V call is TRBV4-3, the J call TRBJ2-7; possibly TRBD1 for D (7 bases). The CDR3 totals 13 residues. Germline CDR1 is LGHNA and CDR2 is YSLEER.

The rearrangement uses TRBV12-3 or TRBV12-4 and TRBJ1-1; D possibly corresponds to TRBD1 (6 bases). This CDR3 comprises 14 residues. With 6 bases removed from V and 11 bases from J, the gap between germline ends came to 22 bases. CDR3 coding DNA: TGTGCCAGCAGCCGGGACACCGAATTAGGGCTCGCTTTCTTT. It is translated as CASSRDTELGLAFF.

In its sample, this clonotype was seen many times. This chain joins TRBV7-9 and TRBJ2-3; 7 bases match TRBD1. The CDR3 consists of 15 residues. V gave up 3 bases and J gave up 1 base; unmatched junction bases: 4. CDR1 SEHNR and CDR2 FQNEAQ come from the germline V gene (reference sequence). CDR3 region: CASSFRDRGTDTQYF. In DNA form, the CDR3 reads TGTGCCAGCAGCTTCCGGGACAGAGGCACAGATACGCAGTATTTT.

The chain couples TRBV4-2 to TRBJ2-3; no clear D. The ends were cut back, 0 bases at V and 0 bases at J, with 10 bases in the middle. The germline V gene encodes CDR1 LGHNA and CDR2 YNFKEQ. This CDR3 region has 16 residues. CDR3: CASSQDTARSTDTQYF. The CDR3 DNA follows: TGTGCCAGCAGCCAAGATACAGCGAGGAGCACAGATACGCAGTATTTT.

This clonotype was found a few times. V is TRBV6-5 and J is TRBJ2-5; 7 bases match TRBD1. Germline CDR1 MNHEY, CDR2 SVGAGI. This CDR3 comprises 14 residues. The V gene end was trimmed by 6 bases and the J gene end by 5 bases; junction bases not matched to a gene: 9. The CDR3 here is CASSPYRGEETQYF. The CDR3 DNA is TGTGCCAGCAGCCCCTACAGGGGAGAGGAGACCCAGTACTTC.

This clonotype was found a few times. This sequence joins TRBV11-2 and TRBJ2-3, with D perhaps assigned TRBD1 or TRBD2 (6 bases each). There are 14 residues in the CDR3. V gave up 3 bases and J gave up 5 bases, with 12 bases separating them. The germline V gene encodes CDR1 SGHAT and CDR2 FQNNGV. CDR3 sequence: CASSFLRGQDTQYF. The CDR3 coding sequence is TGTGCCAGCAGCTTCCTTCGGGGGCAAGATACGCAGTATTTT.

The CDR3 DNA follows: TGTGCCAGCAGTCCCAGCGGGGCTAAGGGCTACACCTTC. Translating gives CASSPSGAKGYTF. The V call is TRBV7-3, the J call TRBJ1-2, with D perhaps matching TRBD1 (5 bases). There are 13 residues in the CDR3. CDR1 and CDR2 from the germline V gene are SGHTA and FQGTGA. The germline V and J ends were trimmed by 6 bases and 8 bases, with 16 bases remaining between them. Drawing the rest from reference TRBV7-3 and TRBJ1-2, the complete variable domain is GAGVSQTPSNKVTEKGKYVELRCDPISGHTALYWYRQSLGQGPEFLIYFQGTGAADDSGLPNDRFFAVRPEGSVSTLKIQRTERGDSAVYLCASSPSGAKGYTFGSGTRLTVV.

The rearrangement links TRBV5-1 to TRBJ2-2; D is unclear. V lost 0 bases and J 3 bases, leaving 9 bases between the germline ends. The CDR3 consists of 15 residues. Germline V gene data show CDR1 as SGHRS and CDR2 as YFSETQ. CDR3 amino acids: CASSLVRPDTGELFF. The CDR3 region has the DNA TGCGCCAGCAGCTTGGTAAGGCCGGACACCGGGGAGCTGTTTTTT. The full variable domain, with the rest looked up from reference TRBV5-1 and TRBJ2-2, is KAGVTQTPRYLIKTRGQQVTLSCSPISGHRSVSWYQQTPGQGLQFLFEYFSETQRNKGNFPGRFSGRQFSNSRSEMNVSTLELGDSALYLCASSLVRPDTGELFFGEGSRLTVL.

This clonotype has a count of ten or more. At one end, the junction sequence differs from germline, possibly due to a read error. V is TRBV5-1 and J is TRBJ2-7, with 10 bases matching TRBD1. There are 14 residues in the CDR3. Germline-derived CDR1 and CDR2 are SGHRS and YFSETQ. The DNA for the CDR3 is TGTGCCAGCAGTTTCGGGACAGGGGATTACGAGCAGTACTTC. This codes for CASSFGTGDYEQYF.

This chain joins TRBV18 and TRBJ1-3; unclear D gene. Per the germline V gene, CDR1 is KGHSH and CDR2 is LQKENI. Trimming removed 3 bases from V and 0 bases from J, with 12 bases in between. This CDR3 is built from 16 residues. CDR3 sequence reads: CASSPLEGASGNTIYF. The CDR3 coding sequence is TGTGCCAGCTCACCCCTCGAAGGTGCCTCTGGAAACACCATATATTTT.